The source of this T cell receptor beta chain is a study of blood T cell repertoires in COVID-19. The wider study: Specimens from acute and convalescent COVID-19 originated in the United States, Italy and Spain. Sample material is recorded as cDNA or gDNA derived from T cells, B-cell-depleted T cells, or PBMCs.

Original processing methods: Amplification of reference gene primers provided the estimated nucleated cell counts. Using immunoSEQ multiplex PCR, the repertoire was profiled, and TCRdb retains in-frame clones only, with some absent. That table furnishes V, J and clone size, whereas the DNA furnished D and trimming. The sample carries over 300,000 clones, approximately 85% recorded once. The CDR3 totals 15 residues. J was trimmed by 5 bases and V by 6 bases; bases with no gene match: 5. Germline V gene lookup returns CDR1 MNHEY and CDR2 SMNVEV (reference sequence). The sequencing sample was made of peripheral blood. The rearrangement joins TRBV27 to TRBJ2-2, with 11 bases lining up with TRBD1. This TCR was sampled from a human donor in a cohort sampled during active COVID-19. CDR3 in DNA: TGTGCCAGCAGGGGACAGGGGGTGCTAACCGGGGAGCTGTTTTTT. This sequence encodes CASRGQGVLTGELFF.